These T cell receptor beta chains were read from a single sample in a study of shared clonotypes between healthy human individuals. The protocol was immunoSEQ multiplex PCR, while the TCRdb copy is restricted to in-frame clones and leaves out a portion. The top ten hold about 1.5% of the sample, which has about 1 million clones, under 80% seen once. Sequencing was performed on memory CD4+ T cells sorted from blood. The receptor source for this set is a man younger than 35 in good health. The conserved cysteine and the conserved F or W are not part of the CDR3 here. The size field is filled for only some rows; it gives once, few, many or a size class.

V	size	J	CDR3
TRBV29-1	few	TRBJ2-5	SAKSGGEAQY
TRBV7-3	-	TRBJ2-5	ASSWRAGVQETQY
TRBV29-1	-	TRBJ2-1	SVGQTLGLGEQF
TRBV9	-	TRBJ2-7	ASGPSSSTYEQY
TRBV7-3	-	TRBJ1-2	ASSLTAGEEGYT
TRBV5-1	-	TRBJ1-1	AGSLEATSNTEAF
TRBV5-1	-	TRBJ2-3	ASSLGGGANTDTQY
TRBV7-9	-	TRBJ2-5	ASSLLPAIQETQY
TRBV2	few	TRBJ1-5	ASSEEVTSGNQPQH
TRBV6-1	-	TRBJ1-4	ASSEGRISEKLF
TRBV28	-	TRBJ2-5	ASSLTGPRETQY
TRBV7-2	-	TRBJ2-6	ASRTRSGANVLT
TRBV7-2	-	TRBJ2-2	ASSFTGDSTGELF
TRBV5-1	-	TRBJ2-7	ASSRQGYEQY
TRBV7-2	-	TRBJ1-5	ASSLEVTSNQPQH
TRBV4-1	-	TRBJ2-4	ASSPGLAGGAAKNIQY
TRBV19	-	TRBJ1-5	ASSIYGSSSVSNQPQH
TRBV23-1	-	TRBJ2-1	APSPRLGGADYNEQF
TRBV6-5	-	TRBJ1-2	ASTRNKGDGYT
TRBV5-6	once	TRBJ1-2	ASSLPGKTNYGYT
TRBV2	-	TRBJ2-1	ASSERQISYNEQF
TRBV11-2	-	TRBJ2-2	ASSLVGGDPTGELF
TRBV5-1	-	TRBJ2-7	ASSLPSGSDEQY
TRBV27	-	TRBJ2-1	ASTSPRGTSGGGNEQF
TRBV7-8	-	TRBJ2-7	ASSLPGTGIYEQY
TRBV5-5	-	TRBJ2-7	ASSPGEEQY
TRBV10-3	few	TRBJ2-1	AISDGLTNEQF
TRBV5-6	-	TRBJ1-1	ASSLGQGYGISTEAF
TRBV19	few	TRBJ1-6	ASSIGGPGAYNSPLH
TRBV5-1	-	TRBJ2-7	ASSLRGGGPRDEQY
TRBV2	-	TRBJ2-3	ASRVAGVWDTQY
TRBV6-1	-	TRBJ1-1	ASSGGDRAYTEAF
TRBV7-8	once	TRBJ2-5	ASSTNDRQQETQY
TRBV29-1	-	TRBJ2-7	SAQTSSYEQY
TRBV5-1	-	TRBJ2-3	ASSLGGISGTDTQY
TRBV30	-	TRBJ2-4	AWNYQQGNIQY
TRBV10-3	-	TRBJ1-1	AISESSGRNTEAF
TRBV25-1	once	TRBJ2-5	ASSEGDHRGLGETQY
TRBV5-3	once	TRBJ1-3	ARSLGTGTLWGNTIY
TRBV5-4	once	TRBJ2-5	ASSPGEITLETQY
TRBV6-1	-	TRBJ1-5	ASIGDRGQPQH
TRBV5-6	-	TRBJ2-7	VSCTGLHEQY
TRBV6-1	-	TRBJ1-6	ASTPDNSPLH
TRBV5-6	-	TRBJ1-4	ASSFNPGEVNEKLF
TRBV18	once	TRBJ1-1	ASSPPGNTEAF
TRBV7-7	-	TRBJ2-3	ASSLDSSGSSGADTQY
TRBV5-1	once	TRBJ2-1	ASSLLAGGSNEQF
TRBV5-1	-	TRBJ2-7	ASSPPGLVTYEQY
TRBV19	-	TRBJ1-4	ASSTQGAKLF
TRBV20-1	few	TRBJ1-1	SASGETEAF
TRBV7-6	-	TRBJ1-1	ASSLSTKARGNTEAF
TRBV5-5	-	TRBJ1-1	ASSKDSWETEAF
TRBV10-2	-	TRBJ2-7	ASSEFSGFGY
TRBV6-1	-	TRBJ1-2	ASSESRGSYGYT